This T cell receptor (beta chain) originates from a study of CXCR3-negative and CXCR3-positive naive CD8 T cells. Study-level background: Summed over all libraries, TRB reads came to about 140 million, with about 1.5 +/- 0.3 million per library.

Notes on the study in general: When CXCR3-positive naive cells were set against CXCR3-negative naive cells, the former had more hydrophobic TRB CDR3s.

Comment on this clonotype: Antigen specificity is unknown.

Germline V gene sequence: CDR1 MNHEY, CDR2 SMNVEV (reference sequence). CDR3 size: 13 residues. Triplicate sorting captured roughly 300,000 cells each from every CD8+ T cell subset. The libraries of TRB cDNA were constructed through 5' RACE using UMI labels. TCRdb reprocessed the 5' RACE reads and keeps a single row for each CDR3 protein, giving no DNA. This sample carries roughly 60,000 distinct CDR3 sequences, with about 0.8% going to the ten biggest clones. The clonotype originates from a human donor in good health. Some clones in this sample may be carry-over from other donors' samples. The sequenced sample consisted of naive CXCR3+ CD8+ T cells from blood. Specified subset: CD45RO-CCR7+CD27+CD95- naive CD8+ T cells expressing CXCR3 (TNR3+). V and J are TRBV27 and TRBJ1-1. The CDR3 region is CASSPAVGTEAFF.